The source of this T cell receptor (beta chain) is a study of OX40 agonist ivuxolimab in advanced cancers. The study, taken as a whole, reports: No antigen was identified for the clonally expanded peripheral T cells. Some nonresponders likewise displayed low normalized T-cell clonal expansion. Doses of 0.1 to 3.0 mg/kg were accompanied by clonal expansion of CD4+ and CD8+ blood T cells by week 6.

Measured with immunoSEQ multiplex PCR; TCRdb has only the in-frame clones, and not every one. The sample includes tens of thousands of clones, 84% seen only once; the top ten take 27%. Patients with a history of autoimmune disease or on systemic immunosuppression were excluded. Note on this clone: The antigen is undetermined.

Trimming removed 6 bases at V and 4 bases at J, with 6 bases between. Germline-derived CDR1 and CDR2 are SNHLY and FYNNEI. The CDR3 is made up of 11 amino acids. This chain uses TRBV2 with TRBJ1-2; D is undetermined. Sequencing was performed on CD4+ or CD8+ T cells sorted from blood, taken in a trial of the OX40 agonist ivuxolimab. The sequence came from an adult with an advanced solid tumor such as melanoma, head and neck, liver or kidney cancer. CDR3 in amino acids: CASRIIYGYTF. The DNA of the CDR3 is TGTGCCAGCAGGATCATCTATGGCTACACCTTC.